This entry concerns a single TCR beta chain. It lacks a known antigen. Base qualities were left out, and no much larger clone turns up one base away. Genomic DNA extracted from blood was used in amounts of roughly 240-500 ng for amplification of TRB repertoires. The sequencing machine was an Illumina MiSeq. Multiplex PCR with BIOMED2 TRB-A/B primer pools was used to amplify the TRB rearrangements. Illumina-compatible adapters and 7-nucleotide sample barcodes were added to the amplicons in two consecutive PCRs. All library PCRs used Phusion HS II polymerase. The amplicons were purified from gel with the NucleoSpin Gel and PCR Clean-up kit, measured on Qubit, and combined at 3.5 to 5 nM. Before Illumina next-generation sequencing, the quality of the amplicon pool was assessed on an Agilent 2100 Bioanalyzer. As for the original processing: Annotation of TRB rearrangements was performed with MiXCR 3.0.8 using the default MiXCR reference library. Sequences with fewer than 2 reads and non-productive reads were filtered out, and every unique CDR3 nucleotide sequence was treated as a single clone. R 3.5.1 was used to calculate clonality, diversity, richness and V-J gene usage. GLIPH2 was used to cluster TCRs by CDR3 similarity, and OLGA was used to calculate generation probabilities. Only GLIPH2 clusters with at least four unique TCR clonotypes present in at least three individuals were retained. The public reads were run again by TCRdb, first through fastp at Q25 and then through MiXCR, and only productive beta chains were kept. Entries are consolidated by CDR3 protein sequence, retaining the most common genes and DNA. Clone size and V and J calls follow TCRdb, not the original study. The sample table holds around 8,000 distinct CDR3 sequences, of which 35% to 45% were seen once. The ten largest clones represent around 3.3% of the sample.

The sample is drawn from a study of T and B cells in COVID-19 patients (dated by TCRdb to between 2020 and 2021). About the investigation overall: Using TRB and IGH repertoire sequencing of peripheral blood, the study characterized adaptive immunity in COVID-19 patients who had active infection or had recovered. A recovered cohort included over 15 patients who provided about 20 samples, and most of these patients had mild to moderate COVID-19 treated on an outpatient basis. The recovered cohort had a median age of 34 years, compared with around 65 years in the active-infection cohort. In the active-infection cohort, most of the roughly 20 patients were critically ill and required mechanical ventilation or ECMO. Comorbidities linked to unfavorable COVID-19 outcome were present in about 90% of the 20 patients in the active-infection cohort. The repository of TCR and BCR sequences included around 71 time points from over 35 patients, and more than 7 million TCR sequences were analysed. A couple of patients were in both the active and recovered cohorts because samples existed from active disease and from after recovery. Repertoire analyses used an age-matched reference group of a few dozen healthy donors who were negative for COVID-19 antibodies as the comparison. As many as 9 follow-up blood samples were taken per patient, and some of the samples covered different disease stages within the same individual.

From a lookup of the germline V gene, CDR1 and CDR2 are MNHEY and SVGAGI. The CDR3 measures 16 amino acids from cysteine to phenylalanine. Of all the DNA, just the CDR3 is kept, 48 bases in frame from base 1. V gives up 2 bases and J gives up 4 bases, and the segment between their germline ends measures 16 bases. Points the paper makes about the study in general: The cohort was considered too small to assess HLA contributions to COVID-19 susceptibility or severity. Few blood samples were available from mildly ill patients while symptoms were present or from severe cases at early time points. In active COVID-19, TRB repertoires were highly clonal, while at recovery, diversity and richness increased above the levels seen in healthy donors. Specific T cell subsets (CD4+/Treg/CD8+) and sorted SARS-CoV-2-responsive or tetramer+ T cells had not yet been sequenced, and these experiments were ongoing. A total of approximately 2,000 exclusive TCR clusters, including approximately 30 low-pGen clusters, were found in the recovered cohort. The reported TCR clusters were stated to require prospective validation before clinical use. Patients with COVID-19 were reported to show strongly skewed TRBV/TRBJ gene usage.

The chain employs TRBV6-5 and TRBJ2-3, with TRBD1 as a weak D call on 5 bases. Sequencing was performed on blood. The sequence was obtained from a human donor who had recovered from COVID-19. CDR3 sequence: CASSYGSGRNSDTQYF. The DNA is TGTGCCAGCAGTTACGGGTCAGGGCGAAATTCAGATACGCAGTATTTT.